Listed below are T cell receptor beta chains from one sample, sequenced in a study of blood T cell repertoires in COVID-19. Sequencing was performed with immunoSEQ multiplex PCR; in TCRdb, only in-frame clones are kept and a portion is missing. The top ten clones hold around 1.9% of a sample with 230,000 or so clones, almost 90% of them seen once. Sequenced input: peripheral blood. The receptors here all came from a woman in her sixties or seventies with COVID-19, enrolled during active disease. Both conserved end residues are part of each CDR3. A D gene is named only where the DNA matches it firmly. Not every row has a clone size; where given, it reads once, few, many or a size class.

v_call	d_call	clone_size	j_call	cdr3_aa	cdr3_nt
TRBV18	-	-	TRBJ1-1	CASSPLAGAHYTEAFF	TGTGCCAGCTCACCACTGGCAGGGGCCCATTACACTGAAGCTTTCTTT
TRBV27	-	-	TRBJ1-5	CASSLSRQNNQPQHF	TGTGCCAGCAGTTTATCTAGACAGAACAATCAGCCCCAGCATTTT
TRBV7-9	-	-	TRBJ2-4	CASSLQVIRRNIQYF	TGTGCCAGCAGCTTACAGGTAATCCGAAGGAACATTCAGTACTTC
TRBV19	-	-	TRBJ2-2	CASSTTAGELFF	TGTGCCAGTAGTACCACGGCCGGGGAGCTGTTTTTT
TRBV6-5	-	-	TRBJ2-7	CASTLRHPYEQYF	TGTGCCAGCACCTTGAGGCACCCCTACGAGCAGTACTTC
TRBV5-6	TRBD1	-	TRBJ2-7	CASSLDRGYEQYF	TGTGCCAGCAGCTTGGACAGGGGTTACGAGCAGTACTTC
TRBV6-2/TRBV6-3	-	once	TRBJ1-4	CASSYGGATNEKLFF	TGTGCCAGCAGTTACGGCGGGGCAACTAATGAAAAACTGTTTTTT
TRBV6-5	-	-	TRBJ1-2	CASSRVRDGYTF	TGTGCCAGCAGTAGGGTGCGGGATGGCTACACCTTC
TRBV29-1	TRBD2	-	TRBJ2-3	CSVGTSGGDTQYF	TGCAGCGTTGGTACTAGCGGGGGTGATACGCAGTATTTT
TRBV12-3/TRBV12-4	-	few	TRBJ1-2	CASSLIGQYGYTF	TGTGCCAGCAGTTTAATCGGACAATATGGCTACACCTTC
TRBV3-1/TRBV3-2	-	once	TRBJ2-7	CASSPGTYEQYF	TGTGCCAGCAGCCCAGGAACCTACGAGCAGTACTTC
TRBV25-1	TRBD1	-	TRBJ2-7	CASSAVPQGYEQYF	TGTGCCAGCAGTGCAGTCCCACAGGGGTACGAGCAGTACTTC
TRBV18	TRBD1	-	TRBJ1-4	CASSPPGGGFPNEKLFF	TGTGCCAGCTCACCACCAGGGGGCGGATTCCCTAATGAAAAACTGTTTTTT
TRBV4-1	TRBD1	few	TRBJ1-1	CASSPPGQGARAFF	TGCGCCAGCAGCCCTCCGGGACAGGGGGCCCGAGCTTTCTTT
TRBV5-4	-	-	TRBJ1-2	CASSLGTADGYGYTF	TGTGCCAGCAGCTTGGGGACAGCAGATGGCTATGGCTACACCTTC
TRBV6-5	-	-	TRBJ1-2	CASKAGNYGYTF	TGTGCCAGCAAGGCAGGGAACTATGGCTACACCTTC
TRBV5-8	-	-	TRBJ1-4	CASSLGASGMVELFF	TGTGCCAGCAGCTTGGGCGCTTCAGGGATGGTAGAACTGTTTTTT
TRBV18	TRBD1	-	TRBJ2-7	CASSQGTAGYEQYF	TGTGCCAGCTCACAAGGGACAGCAGGCTACGAGCAGTACTTC
TRBV4-1	-	-	TRBJ1-1	CASSQDLWGGTEAFF	TGCGCCAGCAGCCAAGATCTTTGGGGGGGCACTGAAGCTTTCTTT
TRBV5-1	TRBD1	once	TRBJ1-2	CASGDRGAGGYTF	TGCGCCAGCGGGGACAGGGGCGCGGGAGGCTACACCTTC
TRBV15	TRBD2	-	TRBJ2-7	CATSREGGVLSYEQYF	TGTGCCACCAGCAGAGAGGGGGGGGTGCTATCCTACGAGCAGTACTTC
TRBV2	-	-	TRBJ1-2	CASSEGGRGNYGYTF	TGTGCCAGCAGTGAGGGGGGGCGCGGAAACTATGGCTACACCTTC
TRBV7-9	-	-	TRBJ1-2	CASSGQGSMFDGYTF	TGTGCCAGCAGCGGGCAGGGGTCGATGTTCGATGGCTACACCTTC
TRBV7-2	TRBD1	-	TRBJ1-3	CASSMTGPSGNTIYF	TGTGCCAGCAGCATGACAGGGCCCTCTGGAAACACCATATATTTT
TRBV2	-	-	TRBJ1-4	CASSDRAGGEKLFF	TGTGCCAGCAGTGACAGGGCCGGCGGTGAAAAACTGTTTTTT
TRBV5-5	TRBD1	-	TRBJ1-3	CASSLKIGTGEGPRGNTIYF	TGTGCCAGCAGCTTAAAAATCGGGACAGGGGAAGGGCCCCGGGGAAACACCATATATTTT
TRBV19	-	once	TRBJ1-1	CASSILENTEAFF	TGTGCCAGTAGTATTCTAGAGAACACTGAAGCTTTCTTT
TRBV19	-	-	TRBJ1-4	CASSIGAGVEKLFF	TGTGCCAGTAGTATTGGGGCAGGGGTTGAAAAACTGTTTTTT
TRBV7-8	TRBD1	once	TRBJ1-1	CASSDNRGLTEAFF	TGTGCCAGCAGCGATAACAGGGGGCTAACTGAAGCTTTCTTT
TRBV3-1/TRBV3-2	TRBD2	-	TRBJ2-1	CASSLQAGLAGLEGEQFF	TGTGCCAGCAGCCTACAAGCCGGACTAGCGGGGTTAGAGGGTGAGCAGTTCTTC
TRBV29-1	TRBD1	-	TRBJ1-2	CSVAQGARYGYTF	TGCAGCGTTGCACAGGGGGCGAGGTATGGCTACACCTTC
TRBV7-2	-	-	TRBJ1-3	CASSHGLGNTIYF	TGTGCCAGCAGCCACGGACTCGGAAACACCATATATTTT
TRBV7-3	TRBD2	-	TRBJ2-2	CASTLGLAGNPGELFF	TGCGCCAGCACCCTCGGACTAGCGGGGAACCCCGGGGAGCTGTTTTTT
TRBV19	-	once	TRBJ1-1	CASRRGGKLNTEAFF	TGTGCCAGCCGCAGGGGAGGGAAATTGAACACTGAAGCTTTCTTT
TRBV7-2	-	-	TRBJ1-5	CASSRRGGVRQPQHF	TGTGCCAGCAGCCGCCGCGGAGGGGTCAGGCAGCCCCAGCATTTT
TRBV5-4	-	-	TRBJ1-5	CASSSDGNQPQHF	TGTGCCAGCAGTTCAGACGGGAATCAGCCCCAGCATTTT